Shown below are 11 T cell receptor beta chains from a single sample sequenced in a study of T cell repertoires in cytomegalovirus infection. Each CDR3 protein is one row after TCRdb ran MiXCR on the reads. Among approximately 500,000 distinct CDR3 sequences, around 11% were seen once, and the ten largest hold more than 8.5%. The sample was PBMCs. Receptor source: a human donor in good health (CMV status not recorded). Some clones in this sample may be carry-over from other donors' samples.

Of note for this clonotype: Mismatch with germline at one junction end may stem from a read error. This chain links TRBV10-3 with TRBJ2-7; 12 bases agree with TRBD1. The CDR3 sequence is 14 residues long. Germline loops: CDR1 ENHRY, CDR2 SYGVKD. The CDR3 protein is CAITEGQGAGEQYF. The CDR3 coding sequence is TGTGCCATCACTGAGGGACAGGGGGCTGGGGAGCAGTACTTC.

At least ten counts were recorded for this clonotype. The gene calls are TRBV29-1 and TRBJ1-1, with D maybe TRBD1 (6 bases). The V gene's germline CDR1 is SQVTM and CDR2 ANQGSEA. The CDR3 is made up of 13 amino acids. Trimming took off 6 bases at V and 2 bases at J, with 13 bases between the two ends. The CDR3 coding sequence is TGCAGCGTGTCCGGGACACCTAACACTGAAGCTTTCTTT. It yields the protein CSVSGTPNTEAFF.

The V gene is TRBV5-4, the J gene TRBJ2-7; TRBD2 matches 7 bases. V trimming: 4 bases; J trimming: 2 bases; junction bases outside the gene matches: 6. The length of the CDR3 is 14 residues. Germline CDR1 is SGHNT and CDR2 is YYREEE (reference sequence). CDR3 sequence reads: CASSGGGGPYEQYF. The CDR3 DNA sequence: TGTGCCAGCAGCGGTGGGGGGGGACCCTACGAGCAGTACTTC.

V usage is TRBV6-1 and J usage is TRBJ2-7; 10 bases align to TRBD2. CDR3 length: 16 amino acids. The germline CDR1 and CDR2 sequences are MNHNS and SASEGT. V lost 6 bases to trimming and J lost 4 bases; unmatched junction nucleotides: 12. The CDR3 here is CASSRPTRAGGYEQYF. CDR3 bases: TGTGCCAGCAGCCGACCCACCAGAGCGGGAGGGTACGAGCAGTACTTC.

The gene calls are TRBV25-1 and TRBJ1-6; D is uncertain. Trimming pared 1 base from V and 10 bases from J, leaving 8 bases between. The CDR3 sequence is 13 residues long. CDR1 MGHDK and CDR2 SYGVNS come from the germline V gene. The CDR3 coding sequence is TGTGCCAGCAGTGAATTCCTAGGGTCACCCCTCCACTTT. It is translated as CASSEFLGSPLHF. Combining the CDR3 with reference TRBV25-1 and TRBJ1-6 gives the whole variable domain EADIYQTPRYLVIGTGKKITLECSQTMGHDKMYWYQQDPGMELHLIHYSYGVNSTEKGDLSSESTVSRIRTEHFPLTLESARPSHTSQYLCASSEFLGSPLHFGNGTRLTVT.

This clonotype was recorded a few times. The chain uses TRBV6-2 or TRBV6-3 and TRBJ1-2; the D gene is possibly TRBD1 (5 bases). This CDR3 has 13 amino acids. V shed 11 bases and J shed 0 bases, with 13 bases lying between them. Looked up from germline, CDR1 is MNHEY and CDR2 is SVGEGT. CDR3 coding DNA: TGTGCCTCCGAGGGGAATCCTAACTATGGCTACACCTTC. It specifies CASEGNPNYGYTF.

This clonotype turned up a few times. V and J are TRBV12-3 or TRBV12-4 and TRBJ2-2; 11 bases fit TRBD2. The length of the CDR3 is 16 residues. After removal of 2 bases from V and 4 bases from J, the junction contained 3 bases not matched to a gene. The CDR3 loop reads CASSLRGLAGTGELFF. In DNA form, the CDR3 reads TGTGCCAGCAGTTTAAGAGGACTAGCGGGCACCGGGGAGCTGTTTTTT.

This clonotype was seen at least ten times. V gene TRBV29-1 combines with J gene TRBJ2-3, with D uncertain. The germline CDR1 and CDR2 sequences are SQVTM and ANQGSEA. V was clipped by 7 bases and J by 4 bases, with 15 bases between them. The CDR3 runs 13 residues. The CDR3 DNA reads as TGCAGCGGTCGAGAAGCAGTGGCAGATACGCAGTATTTT. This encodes CSGREAVADTQYF.

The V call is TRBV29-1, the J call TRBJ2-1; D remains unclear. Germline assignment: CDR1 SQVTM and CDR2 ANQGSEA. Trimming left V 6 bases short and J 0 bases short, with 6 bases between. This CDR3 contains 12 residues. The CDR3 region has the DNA TGCAGCGTGAAACGCTCCTACAATGAGCAGTTCTTC. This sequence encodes CSVKRSYNEQFF.

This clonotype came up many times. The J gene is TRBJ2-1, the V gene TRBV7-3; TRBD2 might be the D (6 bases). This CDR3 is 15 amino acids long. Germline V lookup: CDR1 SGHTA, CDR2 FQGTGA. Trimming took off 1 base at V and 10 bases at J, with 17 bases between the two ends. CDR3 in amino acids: CASSLRGEVIDEQFF. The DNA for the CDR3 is TGTGCCAGCAGCTTAAGGGGGGAGGTCATAGACGAGCAGTTCTTC. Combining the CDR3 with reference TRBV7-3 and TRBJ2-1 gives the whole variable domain GAGVSQTPSNKVTEKGKYVELRCDPISGHTALYWYRQSLGQGPEFLIYFQGTGAADDSGLPNDRFFAVRPEGSVSTLKIQRTERGDSAVYLCASSLRGEVIDEQFFGPGTRLTVL.

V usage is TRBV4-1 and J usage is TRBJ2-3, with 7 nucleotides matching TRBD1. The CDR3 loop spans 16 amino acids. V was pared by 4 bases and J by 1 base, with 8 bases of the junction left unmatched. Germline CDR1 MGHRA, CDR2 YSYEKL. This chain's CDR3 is CASSLSQGVGTDTQYF. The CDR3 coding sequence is TGCGCCAGCAGCCTATCGCAGGGGGTAGGCACAGATACGCAGTATTTT.